The TCR beta chain under discussion was sequenced for a study of graft-versus-host responses after intestinal transplantation. V was cut by 3 bases and J by 4 bases, with 13 bases left in between. This CDR3 contains 15 residues. Germline V gene sequence: CDR1 WSHSY, CDR2 SAAADI. Sequencing used immunoSEQ multiplex PCR; TCRdb keeps in-frame clones, though not all of them. The table has about 64,000 clones, 92% seen once. The chain recombines TRBV10-2 with TRBJ2-1, with D hard to call. This receptor was obtained from a human patient who received an intestinal transplant, so some T cells may come from the graft donor. Source: bone marrow, taken 700 to 850 days after intestinal transplantation. The CDR3 loop reads CASSETARKYNEQFF. As DNA, the CDR3 is TGCGCCAGCAGTGAAACAGCACGAAAATACAATGAGCAGTTCTTC.